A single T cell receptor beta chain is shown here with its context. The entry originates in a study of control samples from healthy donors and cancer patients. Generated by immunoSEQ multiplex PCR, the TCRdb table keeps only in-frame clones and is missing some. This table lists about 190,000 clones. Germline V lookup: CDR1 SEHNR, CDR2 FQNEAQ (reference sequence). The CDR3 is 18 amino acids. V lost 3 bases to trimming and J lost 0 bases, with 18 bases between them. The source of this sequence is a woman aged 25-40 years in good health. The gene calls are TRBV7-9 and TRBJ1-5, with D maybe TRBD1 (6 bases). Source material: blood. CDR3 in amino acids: CASSLSFGTSFSNQPQHF. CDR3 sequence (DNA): TGTGCCAGCAGCTTGAGTTTTGGGACATCCTTTAGCAATCAGCCCCAGCATTTT.